A selection of T cell receptor beta chains follows, all from one sample in a study of breast tumors, draining lymph nodes, adjacent tissues. A single record per CDR3 protein comes from TCRdb applying MiXCR to the multiplex PCR reads. The repertoire holds approximately 13,000 distinct CDR3 sequences, 50% seen once, with approximately 40% in the top ten. The sequenced material came from tumor-adjacent breast tissue. Receptors originate from a female donor with breast cancer. Some clones in this sample may be carry-over from other donors' samples. The CDR3 runs from the conserved cysteine through the conserved F or W.

J | V | CDR3
TRBJ1-3 | TRBV5-5 | CASSLAPTGTAVYPGNTIYF
TRBJ1-1 | TRBV18 | CASSPFSIIEEAFF
TRBJ1-5 | TRBV13 | CASSLPPTGINQPQHF
TRBJ2-2 | TRBV2 | CASRGTGFGELFF
TRBJ2-5 | TRBV5-1 | CASSTDRGPGDRETQYF
TRBJ1-1 | TRBV2 | CASSYVGGRTEAFF
TRBJ1-5 | TRBV5-1 | CASSADSDGLGNQPQHF
TRBJ2-6 | TRBV28 | CASSPGGWSGANVLTF
TRBJ1-4 | TRBV9 | CASSVSRGQGQNEKLFF
TRBJ1-2 | TRBV7-8 | CASSSGGYGYTF
TRBJ1-6 | TRBV7-2 | CASSFTALGYNSPLHF
TRBJ2-2 | TRBV5-1 | CASSLFAGDGELFF
TRBJ2-7 | TRBV11-2 | CASSLVGGSGHEQYF
TRBJ2-7 | TRBV7-9 | CASSFQTGNEQYF
TRBJ2-3 | TRBV10-2 | CASRLGSSTDTQYF
TRBJ1-2 | TRBV6-5 | CASSSRGHGYTF
TRBJ1-1 | TRBV29-1 | CSVDTGRTEAFF
TRBJ2-1 | TRBV5-1 | CASSLGQVDNEQFF
TRBJ2-7 | TRBV9 | CASSVGGLAGRQYF
TRBJ2-1 | TRBV12-3/TRBV12-4 | CASKAGLIQFF
TRBJ2-1 | TRBV9 | CASSVSGVNEQFF
TRBJ2-2 | TRBV12-3/TRBV12-4 | CASAKEQGIGELFF
TRBJ1-6 | TRBV2 | CASSAVSSYNSPLHF
TRBJ2-7 | TRBV2 | CASRGDSYEQYF
TRBJ2-5 | TRBV7-2 | CASSLAVQETRYF
TRBJ1-4 | TRBV20-1 | CSAGGRRHEKLFF
TRBJ1-2 | TRBV28 | CASSSQLVGALSGYTF
TRBJ2-7 | TRBV4-2 | CASSQDGTGYEQYF
TRBJ2-2 | TRBV5-6 | CASSSDTPWSGELFF
TRBJ1-6 | TRBV20-1 | CSANFRDPNSPLHF
TRBJ2-5 | TRBV29-1 | CSVGTGGMETQYF
TRBJ2-7 | TRBV20-1 | CSAISDRGRNEQYF
TRBJ2-3 | TRBV30 | CAWSPSGRTDTQYF
TRBJ2-3 | TRBV12-5 | CASGRDTGTDTQYF
TRBJ2-7 | TRBV5-1 | CASSLEAGGGYEQYF
TRBJ2-1 | TRBV11-2 | CASSLENFGEQFF
TRBJ2-1 | TRBV15 | CATGRTSGNRNEQFF
TRBJ1-3 | TRBV5-1 | CASSWTSEGNTIYF
TRBJ1-2 | TRBV5-8 | CASSLGGSYGYTF
TRBJ2-4 | TRBV19 | CASSIQGIKNIQYF
TRBJ2-7 | TRBV7-8 | CASTPLSSGEQYF
TRBJ1-2 | TRBV28 | CASSVPQPRAYGYTF
TRBJ2-1 | TRBV4-3 | CASSQEEGRDYYYNEQFF
TRBJ1-5 | TRBV20-1 | CSARGGTGLNQPQHF
TRBJ2-3 | TRBV9 | CASTPVGGGRYEDF
TRBJ2-7 | TRBV20-1 | CSASGGSSTYEQYF